These 31 T cell receptor beta chains were sequenced from one sample in a study of a mutant IDH1 vaccine in newly diagnosed glioma. Described time point: week 47, end of study. Doses comprised 300 ug of mutant IDH1 20-mer peptide each, plus topical imiquimod. Data came from immunoSEQ multiplex PCR; TCRdb stores just in-frame clones and leaves some out. The sample holds almost 95,000 clones, 85% to 90% seen once. No antigen has been assigned to these receptors. The material was PBMCs, obtained from a glioma patient whose treatment included an IDH1 peptide vaccine. Receptors originate from a woman in her forties or fifties with glioma.

The V call is TRBV9, the J call TRBJ2-7; 10 nucleotides match TRBD1. J was trimmed by 6 bases and V by 4 bases; bases with no gene match: 10. The CDR3 has 15 amino acids. Germline V gives CDR1 SGDLS, CDR2 YYNGEE. In DNA form, the CDR3 reads TGTGCCAGCAGCATCACCGTGGGACAGGGGTTCGAGCAGTACTTC. Its translation: CASSITVGQGFEQYF.

V is TRBV5-1 and J is TRBJ1-3; tentatively, D is TRBD1 (6 bases). The ends were cut back, 4 bases at V and 1 base at J, with 9 bases in the middle. Germline V gene data show CDR1 as SGHRS and CDR2 as YFSETQ. This CDR3 has 14 residues. The CDR3 region has the DNA TGCGCCAGCAGCCGGACAGATTCTGGAAACACCATATATTTT. Translating gives CASSRTDSGNTIYF.

The rearrangement joins TRBV27 to TRBJ2-3; D uncertain. The germline V gene has CDR1 MNHEY and CDR2 SMNVEV (reference sequence). CDR3 length: 15 amino acids. The germline V and J ends were trimmed by 2 bases and 3 bases, with 12 bases remaining between them. DNA of the CDR3: TGTGCCAGCAGTTTAAAGACCCGGCGGACAGATACGCAGTATTTT. Protein: CASSLKTRRTDTQYF.

Concerning this clone itself: Germline is not matched at one junction end, which may reflect a read error. The chain uses TRBV5-1 and TRBJ2-3; TRBD1 matches at 7 bases. The CDR3 is made up of 12 amino acids. The germline V gene encodes CDR1 SGHRS and CDR2 YFSETQ. This CDR3 is CATRLGTETQYF. In DNA form, the CDR3 reads TGCGCCACCCGATTGGGGACAGAGACGCAGTATTTT. Filled out from reference TRBV5-1 and TRBJ2-3, the complete variable domain reads KAGVTQTPRYLIKTRGQQVTLSCSPISGHRSVSWYQQTPGQGLQFLFEYFSETQRNKGNFPGRFSGRQFSNSRSEMNVSTLELGDSALYLCATRLGTETQYFGPGTRLTVL.

The J gene is TRBJ1-2, the V gene TRBV19, with D hard to call. The CDR3 totals 14 residues. With 6 bases removed from V and 0 bases from J, the gap between germline ends came to 11 bases. Germline V CDR1 and CDR2: LNHDA, SQIVND (reference sequence). Written as DNA, the CDR3 is TGTGCCAGTAGGATGGGGTTGGCTAACTATGGCTACACCTTC. Translated: CASRMGLANYGYTF.

CDR3 DNA sequence: TGTGCCAGCAGCGTTGAGAGAAACACCATATATTTT. Translating gives CASSVERNTIYF. The chain has TRBV13 and TRBJ1-3; D call uncertain. V gave up 5 bases and J gave up 5 bases, with 7 bases separating them. This CDR3 region has 12 residues. Germline CDR1 PRHDT, CDR2 FYEKMQ (reference sequence).

The J gene is TRBJ2-5, the V gene TRBV6-5; D gene ambiguous. The CDR3 runs to 14 residues. V was pared by 3 bases and J by 1 base, with 9 bases between. The V gene's germline CDR1 is MNHEY and CDR2 SVGAGI. The CDR3 DNA is TGTGCCAGCAGTTATTCCGGGTCCCAAGAGACCCAGTACTTC. Translation gives CASSYSGSQETQYF.

The rearrangement links TRBV7-9 to TRBJ1-2; 7 bases fit TRBD1. V lost 5 bases to trimming and J lost 4 bases; unmatched junction nucleotides: 4. The CDR3 length is 13 residues. The germline gives CDR1 SEHNR, CDR2 FQNEAQ (reference sequence). DNA for the CDR3: TGTGCCAGCAGCCCAGGGGGGAGCTATGGCTACACCTTC. This translates into CASSPGGSYGYTF. The full variable domain, with the rest looked up from reference TRBV7-9 and TRBJ1-2, is DTGVSQNPRHKITKRGQNVTFRCDPISEHNRLYWYRQTLGQGPEFLTYFQNEAQLEKSRLLSDRFSAERPKGSFSTLEIQRTEQGDSAMYLCASSPGGSYGYTFGSGTRLTVV.

This clone is a singleton in its sample. The chain uses TRBV19 and TRBJ2-2; D unclear. The V end lost 3 bases, the J end lost 5 bases, and 4 bases lay between the germline ends. Per the germline V gene, CDR1 is LNHDA and CDR2 is SQIVND (reference sequence). The CDR3 sequence is 12 residues long. This CDR3 reads CASSIGTGELFF. The CDR3 DNA reads TGTGCCAGTAGTATTGGGACCGGGGAGCTGTTTTTT.

The chain joins TRBV5-4 to TRBJ2-7; the D gene is possibly TRBD2 (6 bases). Trimming pared 0 bases from V and 3 bases from J, leaving 13 bases between. This CDR3 has 15 amino acids. Germline CDR1 and CDR2: SGHNT and YYREEE (reference sequence). DNA of the CDR3: TGTGCCAGCAGCTTGGCCGTTGCGGGGATCTACGAGCAGTACTTC. Translated: CASSLAVAGIYEQYF.

V usage is TRBV28 and J usage is TRBJ1-1; perhaps TRBD1 as D (6 bases). There are 15 residues in the CDR3. V was cut by 3 bases and J by 1 base, with 12 bases left in between. Germline values: CDR1 MDHEN, CDR2 SYDVKM. CDR3 in amino acids: CASSFGGAGNTEAFF. The CDR3, as DNA: TGTGCCAGCAGTTTCGGGGGCGCAGGGAACACTGAAGCTTTCTTT.

This clone was observed once. This chain links TRBV14 with TRBJ1-3; 8 bases map to TRBD1. V dropped 3 bases and J dropped 4; count of bases not matched to a gene: 5. The CDR3 runs to 15 residues. CDR1 SGHDN and CDR2 FVKESK come from the germline V gene. CDR3 sequence reads: CASSHGQGGGNTIYF. For the CDR3, the DNA is TGTGCCAGCAGCCACGGACAGGGTGGGGGAAACACCATATATTTT.

The J gene is TRBJ2-5, the V gene TRBV28; the D is unclear. In germline, CDR1 is MDHEN, CDR2 SYDVKM. The CDR3 extends over 15 amino acids. V lost 4 bases, J lost 4 bases, and 16 bases lay in between. The CDR3 loop is CASSSGPSSLETQYF. CDR3 nucleotide sequence: TGTGCCAGCAGTTCGGGTCCCTCCTCTCTAGAGACCCAGTACTTC.

The chain has TRBV9 and TRBJ1-2, with 8 bases fitting TRBD1. V was clipped by 0 bases and J by 2 bases; unmatched bases: 3. The V gene's germline CDR1 is SGDLS and CDR2 YYNGEE. CDR3 size: 15 residues. This CDR3 is CASSVGQGTNYGYTF. The CDR3, as DNA: TGTGCCAGCAGCGTAGGACAGGGGACCAACTATGGCTACACCTTC.

This chain joins TRBV6-5 and TRBJ2-7, with 7 bases aligning to TRBD1. The CDR3 sequence is 12 residues long. The V segment lost 6 bases and the J segment 5 bases; nucleotides outside the gene matches: 4. Germline CDR1 and CDR2: MNHEY and SVGAGI. CDR3 sequence (DNA): TGTGCCAGCAGCCCGACAGGGAACGAGCAGTACTTC. Translation gives CASSPTGNEQYF.

This rearrangement joins TRBV7-9 to TRBJ2-3, with 9 bases aligning to TRBD1. CDR1 SEHNR and CDR2 FQNEAQ come from the germline V gene (reference sequence). V lost 1 base and J lost 2; bases outside the gene matches: 1. The CDR3 is 15 amino acids. The CDR3 loop is CASSLGDRDTDTQYF. The CDR3 nucleotides read TGTGCCAGCAGCTTAGGGGACAGGGACACAGATACGCAGTATTTT.

The CDR3 coding sequence is TGTGCCATCAGTCCCTCCGGGGGGACAGGGGCCTATGGCTACACCTTC. Translated: CAISPSGGTGAYGYTF. The chain joins TRBV10-3 to TRBJ1-2, with 10 bases identical to TRBD1. Germline CDR1 reads ENHRY; CDR2 reads SYGVKD. V lost 5 bases to trimming and J lost 4 bases; unmatched junction nucleotides: 10. This CDR3 is 16 amino acids long.

The V call is TRBV11-2, the J call TRBJ2-1; a weak D match, TRBD2 (7 bases). Trimming removed 3 bases at V and 10 bases at J, with 19 bases between. The V gene's germline CDR1 is SGHAT and CDR2 FQNNGV. The CDR3 sequence is 15 residues long. The DNA for the CDR3 is TGTGCCAGCAGCTTTTTTATGGGAGGGACAACCGAGCAGTTCTTC. As protein: CASSFFMGGTTEQFF.

The chain joins TRBV5-1 to TRBJ2-5; D might be TRBD2 (6 bases). Germline lookup yields CDR1 SGHRS and CDR2 YFSETQ. The CDR3 totals 13 residues. Trimming shortened V by 4 bases and J by 2 bases, and 9 bases separated the two germline ends. CDR3 nucleotides: TGCGCCAGCAGCGCGAGCGGGCAAGAGACCCAGTACTTC. Amino acid sequence: CASSASGQETQYF.

The chain couples TRBV5-1 to TRBJ2-7, with D perhaps matching TRBD2 (6 bases). Trimming took 0 bases from V and 3 from J, leaving 16 bases between them. The germline gives CDR1 SGHRS, CDR2 YFSETQ. The CDR3 sequence is 16 residues long. The CDR3 protein is CASSLAGAGNLYEQYF. The CDR3 nucleotides read TGCGCCAGCAGCTTGGCCGGGGCGGGAAATCTCTACGAGCAGTACTTC. Together with reference TRBV5-1 and TRBJ2-7, the CDR3 gives the full variable domain: KAGVTQTPRYLIKTRGQQVTLSCSPISGHRSVSWYQQTPGQGLQFLFEYFSETQRNKGNFPGRFSGRQFSNSRSEMNVSTLELGDSALYLCASSLAGAGNLYEQYFGPGTRLTVT.

CDR3: CASRTGTTANAYEQYF. DNA for the CDR3: TGTGCCAGTCGCACCGGGACAACCGCCAATGCCTACGAGCAGTACTTC. The rearrangement joins TRBV2 to TRBJ2-7; a possible D gene is TRBD1 (6 bases). Germline assignment: CDR1 SNHLY and CDR2 FYNNEI. CDR3 length: 16 amino acids. The V end was cut by 9 bases, the J end by 2 bases, with 23 bases between.

The chain joins TRBV15 to TRBJ2-7; 7 nucleotides agree with TRBD1. This CDR3 is 15 amino acids long. V trimming: 0 bases; J trimming: 0 bases; junction bases outside the gene matches: 2. CDR1 LNHNV and CDR2 YYDKDF come from the germline V gene (reference sequence). The CDR3 reads CATSREQGSSYEQYF. As DNA, the CDR3 is TGTGCCACCAGCAGAGAACAGGGGAGCTCCTACGAGCAGTACTTC. The full variable domain, completed using reference TRBV15 and TRBJ2-7, is DAMVIQNPRYQVTQFGKPVTLSCSQTLNHNVMYWYQQKSSQAPKLLFHYYDKDFNNEADTPDNFQSRRPNTSFCFLDIRSPGLGDTAMYLCATSREQGSSYEQYFGPGTRLTVT.

The V and J genes are TRBV28 and TRBJ2-7; 7 bases match TRBD2. Germline loops: CDR1 MDHEN, CDR2 SYDVKM. The junction had 11 bases not matched to a gene; V was cut back by 7 bases and J by 2 bases. The CDR3 sequence is 15 residues long. For the CDR3, the DNA is TGTGCCAGCACACCTGGGGCTAGCGGAGCCTACGAGCAGTACTTC. Protein: CASTPGASGAYEQYF.

The chain couples TRBV4-1 to TRBJ1-5; perhaps TRBD1 as D (5 bases). Trimming cost V 0 bases and J 0 bases, with 15 bases left between them. CDR1 is MGHRA, CDR2 YSYEKL, per germline. CDR3 length: 18 amino acids. The CDR3 protein is CASSQDRGPTDSNQPQHF. In DNA, the CDR3 is TGCGCCAGCAGCCAAGATAGGGGCCCGACAGATAGCAATCAGCCCCAGCATTTT.

Concerning this clone: An end of the junction differs from the germline gene, which may be a read error. This rearrangement joins TRBV5-1 to TRBJ1-4; 9 positions agree with TRBD1. The germline CDR1 and CDR2 sequences are SGHRS and YFSETQ. CDR3 size: 16 residues. The CDR3, as DNA: TGTGCCAGCAGCTTACAGGGGGCGTCGGGGAATGAAAAACTGTTTTTT. Amino acids: CASSLQGASGNEKLFF.

This clone was seen once. The rearrangement uses TRBV28 and TRBJ2-3; no definite D call. The CDR3 has 12 amino acids. Germline V gene lookup returns CDR1 MDHEN and CDR2 SYDVKM. The germline V and J ends were trimmed by 5 bases and 5 bases, with 8 bases remaining between them. CDR3 in DNA: TGTGCCAGCAGTGAAGTGGAAGATACGCAGTATTTT. As protein: CASSEVEDTQYF.

The chain is built from TRBV6-6 and TRBJ1-4; no clear D. The CDR3 consists of 14 residues. V was trimmed by 2 bases and J by 8 bases, leaving 12 bases between them. Germline CDR1 MNHNY, CDR2 SVGAGI (reference sequence). The chain's CDR3 is CASSYQQRGEKLFF. In DNA, the CDR3 is TGTGCCAGCAGTTACCAACAAAGAGGGGAAAAACTGTTTTTT.

This rearrangement joins TRBV7-9 to TRBJ1-2; no firm D call. Germline lookup yields CDR1 SEHNR and CDR2 FQNEAQ (reference sequence). This CDR3 comprises 14 residues. The ends were cut back, 2 bases at V and 2 bases at J, with 9 bases in the middle. CDR3 sequence: CASSLPAGNYGYTF. The DNA of the CDR3 is TGTGCCAGCAGCTTACCAGCCGGAAACTATGGCTACACCTTC. Complete variable domain (other parts from reference TRBV7-9 and TRBJ1-2): DTGVSQNPRHKITKRGQNVTFRCDPISEHNRLYWYRQTLGQGPEFLTYFQNEAQLEKSRLLSDRFSAERPKGSFSTLEIQRTEQGDSAMYLCASSLPAGNYGYTFGSGTRLTVV.

In this sample, this clone turned up once. V is TRBV5-1 and J is TRBJ1-4; 9 nucleotides match TRBD1. Germline V lookup: CDR1 SGHRS, CDR2 YFSETQ. The CDR3 has 13 residues. Trimming cost V 3 bases and J 8 bases; bases outside gene matches: 2. The CDR3 is CASSWTGEEKLFF. CDR3 sequence (DNA): TGCGCCAGCAGCTGGACAGGGGAGGAAAAACTGTTTTTT.

The CDR3 spells CASSPGLAGTYEQYF. The CDR3 bases are TGTGCCAGCAGCCCAGGACTAGCGGGAACCTACGAGCAGTACTTC. V gene TRBV7-6 combines with J gene TRBJ2-7; 12 nucleotides agree with TRBD2. Germline loops: CDR1 SGHVS, CDR2 FNYEAQ. V was pared by 5 bases and J by 2 bases, with 4 bases of the junction left unmatched. The CDR3 loop spans 15 amino acids. Complete variable domain (other parts from reference TRBV7-6 and TRBJ2-7): GAGVSQSPRYKVTKRGQDVALRCDPISGHVSLYWYRQALGQGPEFLTYFNYEAQQDKSGLPNDRFSAERPEGSISTLTIQRTEQRDSAMYRCASSPGLAGTYEQYFGPGTRLTVT.

The sample holds a few counts of this clone. The J gene is TRBJ1-2, the V gene TRBV5-6; no reliable D call. Trimming shortened V by 4 bases and J by 4 bases, and 8 bases separated the two germline ends. This CDR3 spans 12 amino acids. Germline assignment: CDR1 SGHDT and CDR2 YYEEEE. The CDR3 DNA reads TGTGCCAGCAGCCCTCAGTCCTATGGCTACACCTTC. Translation: CASSPQSYGYTF.